This TCR beta chain was recorded in a study of blood T cells in healthy people across ages (dated by TCRdb to the mid-2010s). About the investigation overall: In model experiments, roughly one uniquely barcoded TCR beta cDNA molecule per two T cells was captured by template switching. To track age-related changes in TCR beta repertoire diversity, the study relied on deep sequencing normalized with unique cDNA molecular identifiers. The donors were split into four age groups: young (average around 15 years), middle-aged (nearly 40), aged (roughly 60) and long-lived (82). To avoid experimental bias, donors of different ages were spread randomly across the sequencing lanes. Using the same blood draw, the study looked at two additional independent replicas of 1 million unique cDNA reads for two donors, one aged 18 to 29 and the other aged 80 or older. Broad study findings and their caveats: Since profiling was done on bulk unsorted PBMCs, naive and antigen-experienced compartments could not be conclusively compared. Estimates of total diversity from one million sequenced T cells were regarded as lower bounds and underestimates. A strong correlation was found between observed TCR beta diversity and the percentage of naive T cells measured by flow cytometry. As age increased, observed TCR beta diversity per million T cells dropped in a roughly linear way, and a significant reduction was already evident by age around 41. Because the CMV infection status of the donors was unknown, age-related changes in expanded clonotypes may potentially have been confounded. Compared with the aged group, the long-lived group had more naive CD4+ T cells, fewer expanded clones and increased TCR diversity, a pattern suggesting age selection.

The CDR3 runs 15 residues from the cysteine to the phenylalanine. Only the CDR3 DNA is retained, 45 bases long and in frame from the first base. Trimming removed 0 bases from V and 3 bases from J, leaving 12 bases between the germline ends. CDR1 SGHRS and CDR2 YFSETQ were looked up in the germline V gene. Libraries were made using 5' RACE. TCRdb shows the sequencer as Illumina HiSeq 2500. A second PCR of roughly 6 to 11 cycles was run with a J-beta primer mix and a sample-barcoded 5' primer. Each TCR beta cDNA molecule received a unique molecular identifier from a template-switch 5' adaptor carrying 12 random nucleotides. Each sample yielded at least 3 million CDR3-containing paired-end reads. First-strand cDNA synthesis was performed from all RNA using the Mint cDNA synthesis kit, with priming by a TRBC-specific oligonucleotide. Following uracil-DNA glycosylase treatment, a first 18-cycle PCR with universal primers M1SS and BC2_uni_R was performed on all cDNA. The source study handled its data this way. For normalization, 1 million high-quality reads, each with a distinct molecular identifier, were randomly selected from each sample. Reads with shared molecular identifiers were discarded instead of being binned into consensus sequences. CDR3 identification, clonotype clustering and error correction used MiTCR with a Q25 quality threshold and the strictest error-elimination algorithm. Lower-bound total TCR beta diversity was estimated with a nonparametric unseen species model using Euler transformation. TCRdb redid the processing of the public reads, applying fastp at Q25 and MiXCR, and retained in-frame beta chains. Identical CDR3 proteins give one entry, which carries the most common genes and DNA. The V and J calls and clone size come from TCRdb's table, not from the authors' own analysis. The table for this sample lists hundreds of thousands of distinct CDR3 sequences; 30% to 45% of them were counted only once. In total, the top ten clones hold approximately 12% of the sample.

The approximately 40 donors, aged roughly 6 to 95 years, were systemically healthy Caucasian individuals from Russia. Each donor gave about 11 milliliters of peripheral blood, drawn into EDTA-treated Vacutainer tubes. Ficoll-Paque density-gradient centrifugation was used to isolate PBMCs, with at least 7 million per sample. Total RNA was extracted from PBMCs with Trizol reagent, with at least 5 micrograms obtained per sample. The percentages of naive CD45RAhigh/CD27high T cells were determined by flow cytometry on a PBMC aliquot from every donor. To note about this clonotype: Its antigen remains undetermined. No clone much larger than this one lies a single base away; base qualities are absent.

Sequenced input: blood. The clonotype was recovered from a man aged 18 to 30 in good health. The rearranged chain carries TRBV5-1 and TRBJ1-1; no D segment can be confidently identified. The CDR3 protein is CASSLGTGQDTEAFF. The nucleotides are TGCGCCAGCAGCTTGGGGACGGGTCAGGACACTGAAGCTTTCTTT.